This T cell receptor beta chain was captured in a study of Graves' ophthalmopathy and Graves' hyperthyroidism. Study background: Peripheral blood was gathered at the point of initial diagnosis, before any treatment started. Study outcomes and limitations: Among thyroid clonotypes expanded above 0.001 frequency, most also appeared in blood.

From RNA, the CDR3 regions of TCR beta chains were amplified and sequenced. Second-round multiplex PCR came after first-round RT-PCR with HTBI primers. A single record per CDR3 protein comes from TCRdb applying MiXCR to the multiplex PCR reads. The sample shows more than 300,000 distinct CDR3 sequences, 15% of them seen only once. The CDR3 extends over 15 amino acids. Germline V CDR1 and CDR2: MNHEY, SVGAGI. The trim removed 4 bases at V and 6 bases at J, leaving 5 bases unmatched. Diagnosis used clinical symptoms, serum thyroxine, TRAb, thyroid ultrasound and orbital computed tomography. The table lists this clonotype with many counts. Its target is not known.

The receptor was derived from a woman aged 18-29 years with stable Graves' hyperthyroidism. The specimen was peripheral blood. The chain combines TRBV6-5 with TRBJ2-2; TRBD2 matches at 10 bases. The CDR3 loop reads CASSLFSGGSGELFF. The DNA for the CDR3 is TGTGCCAGCAGTTTATTTAGCGGGGGGTCCGGGGAGCTGTTTTTT.